The T cell receptor (beta chain) under discussion was sequenced for a study of siplizumab effects on memory and regulatory T cells. About 9.2 x 10^4 TCR templates underwent assay in every sample. This table comes from immunoSEQ multiplex PCR, and its TCRdb copy is limited to in-frame clones, with some not included. The data contain 100,000 or so clones, roughly 92% of them singletons. V was pared by 6 bases and J by 4 bases, with 10 bases between. This CDR3 region has 13 residues. Per germline, CDR1 MDHEN and CDR2 SYDVKM. Study-level results: Unstimulated naive T cells seemed to show more diversity than memory cells did, and they also seemed to be among the major contributors to the alloresponse. Treg origin accounted for an average of roughly 65% of mappable alloreactive CD4+ clones with siplizumab and about 27% in controls. Confirmatory evidence of suppressive function in proliferating siplizumab-culture Tregs was not obtained.

As to this clone: As yet, its antigen is unknown. The sample holds other DNA sequences that translate to the same CDR3.

The clonotype comes from a human donor in good health. V gene TRBV28 combines with J gene TRBJ1-5, with no clear D. The sample comprised Tregs sorted from blood. CDR3 protein: CASRFLSNQPQHF. CDR3 DNA sequence: TGTGCCAGCAGGTTTCTTAGTAATCAGCCCCAGCATTTT.